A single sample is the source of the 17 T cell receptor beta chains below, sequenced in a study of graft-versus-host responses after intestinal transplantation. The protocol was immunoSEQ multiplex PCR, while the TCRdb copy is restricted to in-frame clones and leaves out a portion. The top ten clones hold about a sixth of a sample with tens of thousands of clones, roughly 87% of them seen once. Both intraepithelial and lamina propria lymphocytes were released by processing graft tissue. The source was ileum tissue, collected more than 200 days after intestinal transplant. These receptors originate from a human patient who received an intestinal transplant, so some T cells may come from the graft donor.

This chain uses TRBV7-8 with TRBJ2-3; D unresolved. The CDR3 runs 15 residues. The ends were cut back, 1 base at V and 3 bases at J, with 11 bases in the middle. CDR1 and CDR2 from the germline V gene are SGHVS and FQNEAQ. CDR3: CASSLGLVGTDTQYF. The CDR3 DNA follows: TGTGCCAGCAGCTTAGGTCTAGTGGGAACAGATACGCAGTATTTT.

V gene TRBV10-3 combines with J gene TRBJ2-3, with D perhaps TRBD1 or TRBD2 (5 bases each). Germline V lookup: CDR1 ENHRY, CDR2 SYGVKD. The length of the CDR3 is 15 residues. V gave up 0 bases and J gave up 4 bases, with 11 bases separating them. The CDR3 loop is CAISESEGRADTQYF. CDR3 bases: TGTGCCATCAGTGAGTCTGAGGGACGGGCAGATACGCAGTATTTT.

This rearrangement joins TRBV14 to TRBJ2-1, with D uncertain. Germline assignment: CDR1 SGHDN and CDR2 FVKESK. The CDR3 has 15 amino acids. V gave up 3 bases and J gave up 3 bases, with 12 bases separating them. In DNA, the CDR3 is TGTGCCAGCAGCCAGGGCCCAGTGGACTACAATGAGCAGTTCTTC. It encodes CASSQGPVDYNEQFF.

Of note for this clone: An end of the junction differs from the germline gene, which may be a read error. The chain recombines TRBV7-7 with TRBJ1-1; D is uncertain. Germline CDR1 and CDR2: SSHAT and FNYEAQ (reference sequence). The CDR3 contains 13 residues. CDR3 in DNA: TGTGCTAGCAGCCTCACGGATAACACTGAAGCTTTCTTT. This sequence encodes CASSLTDNTEAFF.

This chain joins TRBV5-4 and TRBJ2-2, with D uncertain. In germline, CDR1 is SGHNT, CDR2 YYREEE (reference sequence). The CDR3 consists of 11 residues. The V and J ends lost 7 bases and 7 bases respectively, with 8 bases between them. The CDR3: CASGTNGELFF. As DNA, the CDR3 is TGTGCCAGCGGCACAAACGGGGAGCTGTTTTTT.

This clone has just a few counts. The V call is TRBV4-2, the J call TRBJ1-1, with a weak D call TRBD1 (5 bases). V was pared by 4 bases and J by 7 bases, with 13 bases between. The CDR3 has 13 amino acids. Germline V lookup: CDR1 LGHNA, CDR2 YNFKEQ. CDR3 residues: CASSPGIRGEAFF. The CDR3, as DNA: TGTGCCAGCAGCCCCGGGATAAGGGGTGAAGCTTTCTTT.

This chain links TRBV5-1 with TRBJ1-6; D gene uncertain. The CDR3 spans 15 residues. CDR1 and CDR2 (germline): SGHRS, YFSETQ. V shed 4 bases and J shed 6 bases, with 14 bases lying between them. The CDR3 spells CASSPAPEPNSPLHF. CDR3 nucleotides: TGCGCCAGCAGCCCGGCCCCAGAACCTAATTCACCCCTCCACTTT. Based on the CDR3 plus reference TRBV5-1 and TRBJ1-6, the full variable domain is KAGVTQTPRYLIKTRGQQVTLSCSPISGHRSVSWYQQTPGQGLQFLFEYFSETQRNKGNFPGRFSGRQFSNSRSEMNVSTLELGDSALYLCASSPAPEPNSPLHFGNGTRLTVT.

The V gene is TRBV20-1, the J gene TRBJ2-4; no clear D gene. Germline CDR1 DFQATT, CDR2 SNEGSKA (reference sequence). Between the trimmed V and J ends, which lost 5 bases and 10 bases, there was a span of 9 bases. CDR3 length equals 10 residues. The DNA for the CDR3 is TGCAGTGCTGTCCTCGGAATTCAGTACTTC. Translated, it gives CSAVLGIQYF.

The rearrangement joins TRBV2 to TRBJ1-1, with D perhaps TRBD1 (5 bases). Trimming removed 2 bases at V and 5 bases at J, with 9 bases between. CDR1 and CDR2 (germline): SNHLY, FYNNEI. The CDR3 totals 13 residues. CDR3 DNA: TGTGCCAGCAGTGAAAGGGGCTTAACTGAAGCTTTCTTT. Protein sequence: CASSERGLTEAFF.

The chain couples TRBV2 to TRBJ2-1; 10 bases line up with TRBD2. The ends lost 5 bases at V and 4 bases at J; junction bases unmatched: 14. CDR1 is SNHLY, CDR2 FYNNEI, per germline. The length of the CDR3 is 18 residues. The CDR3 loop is CASSLILAGALPYNEQFF. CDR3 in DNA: TGTGCCAGCAGTCTCATCCTAGCGGGGGCCCTACCGTACAATGAGCAGTTCTTC. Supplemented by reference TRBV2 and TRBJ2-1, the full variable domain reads EPEVTQTPSHQVTQMGQEVILRCVPISNHLYFYWYRQILGQKVEFLVSFYNNEISEKSEIFDDQFSVERPDGSNFTLKIRSTKLEDSAMYFCASSLILAGALPYNEQFFGPGTRLTVL.

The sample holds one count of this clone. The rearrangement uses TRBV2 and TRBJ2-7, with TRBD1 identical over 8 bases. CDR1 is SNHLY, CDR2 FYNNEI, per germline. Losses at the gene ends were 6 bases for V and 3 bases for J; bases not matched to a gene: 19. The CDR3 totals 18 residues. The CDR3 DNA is TGTGCCAGCAGAGGACAGGGCGGATCTGTCTCAAGGAGCTACGAGCAGTACTTC. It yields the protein CASRGQGGSVSRSYEQYF.

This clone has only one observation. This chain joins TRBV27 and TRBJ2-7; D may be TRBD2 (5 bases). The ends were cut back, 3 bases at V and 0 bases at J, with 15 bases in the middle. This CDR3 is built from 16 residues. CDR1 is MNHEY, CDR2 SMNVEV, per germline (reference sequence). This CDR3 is CASSFSSGEFSYEQYF. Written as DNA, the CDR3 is TGTGCCAGCAGTTTTTCCTCCGGGGAGTTCTCCTACGAGCAGTACTTC.

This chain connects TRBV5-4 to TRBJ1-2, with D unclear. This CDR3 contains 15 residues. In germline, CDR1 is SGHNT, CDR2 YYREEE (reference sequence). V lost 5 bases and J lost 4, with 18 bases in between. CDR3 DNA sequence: TGTGCCAGCAGACCTGAAGTACTGGCCCCCTATGGCTACACCTTC. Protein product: CASRPEVLAPYGYTF. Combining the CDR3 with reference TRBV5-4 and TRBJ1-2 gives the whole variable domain ETGVTQSPTHLIKTRGQQVTLRCSSQSGHNTVSWYQQALGQGPQFIFQYYREEENGRGNFPPRFSGLQFPNYSSELNVNALELDDSALYLCASRPEVLAPYGYTFGSGTRLTVV.

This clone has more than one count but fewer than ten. The CDR3 sequence is CASSSQGALNEKLFF. The CDR3 DNA reads TGCGCCAGCAGCTCACAGGGGGCACTGAATGAAAAACTGTTTTTT. V is TRBV5-1 and J is TRBJ1-4, with 9 bases fitting TRBD1. This CDR3 contains 15 residues. V trimming: 3 bases; J trimming: 5 bases; junction bases outside the gene matches: 5. The V gene's germline CDR1 is SGHRS and CDR2 YFSETQ.

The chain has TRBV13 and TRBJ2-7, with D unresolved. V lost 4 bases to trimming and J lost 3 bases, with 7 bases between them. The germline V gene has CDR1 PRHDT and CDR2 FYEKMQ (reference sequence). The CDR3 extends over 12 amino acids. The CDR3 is CASSSRSYEQYF. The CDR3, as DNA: TGTGCCAGCAGCTCCAGGAGCTACGAGCAGTACTTC. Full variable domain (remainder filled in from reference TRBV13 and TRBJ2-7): AAGVIQSPRHLIKEKRETATLKCYPIPRHDTVYWYQQGPGQDPQFLISFYEKMQSDKGSIPDRFSAQQFSDYHSELNMSSLELGDSALYFCASSSRSYEQYFGPGTRLTVT.

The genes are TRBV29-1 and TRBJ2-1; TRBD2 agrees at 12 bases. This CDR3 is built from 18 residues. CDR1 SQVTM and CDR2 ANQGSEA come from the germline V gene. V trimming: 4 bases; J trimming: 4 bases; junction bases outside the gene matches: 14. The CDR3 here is CSVAGGASGRANYNEQFF. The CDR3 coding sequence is TGCAGCGTTGCCGGTGGGGCTAGCGGGAGGGCCAATTACAATGAGCAGTTCTTC.

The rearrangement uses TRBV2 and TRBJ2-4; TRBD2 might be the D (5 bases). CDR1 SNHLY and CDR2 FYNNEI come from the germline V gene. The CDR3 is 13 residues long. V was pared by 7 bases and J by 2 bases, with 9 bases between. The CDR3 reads CASIRDTKNIQYF. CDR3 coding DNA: TGTGCCAGCATACGGGATACCAAAAACATTCAGTACTTC.